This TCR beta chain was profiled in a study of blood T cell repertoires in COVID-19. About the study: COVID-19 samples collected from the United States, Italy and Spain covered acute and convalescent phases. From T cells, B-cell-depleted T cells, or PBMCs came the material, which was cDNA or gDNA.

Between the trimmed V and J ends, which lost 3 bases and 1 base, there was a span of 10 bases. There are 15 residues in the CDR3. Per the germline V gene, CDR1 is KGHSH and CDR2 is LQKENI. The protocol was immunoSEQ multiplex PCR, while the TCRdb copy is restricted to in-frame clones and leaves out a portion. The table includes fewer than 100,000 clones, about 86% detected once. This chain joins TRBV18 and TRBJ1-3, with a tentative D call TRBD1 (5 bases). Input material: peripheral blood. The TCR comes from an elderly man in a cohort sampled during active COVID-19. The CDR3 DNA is TGTGCCAGCTCACCGGGGCGATCGTCTGGAAACACCATATATTTT. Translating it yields CASSPGRSSGNTIYF.